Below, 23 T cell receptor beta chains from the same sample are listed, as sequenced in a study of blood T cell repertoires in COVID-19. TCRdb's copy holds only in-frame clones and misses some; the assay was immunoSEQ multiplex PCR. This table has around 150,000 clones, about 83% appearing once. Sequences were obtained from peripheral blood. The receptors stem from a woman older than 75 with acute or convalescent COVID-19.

CDR3 sequence reads: CASTPTGGEETQYF. Written as DNA, the CDR3 is TGCGCCAGCACCCCGACAGGGGGCGAAGAGACCCAGTACTTC. This sequence joins TRBV5-1 and TRBJ2-5; 10 bases are a match to TRBD1. J lost 3 bases, V lost 6 bases, and 5 bases had no gene match. CDR3 length equals 14 residues. CDR1 is SGHRS, CDR2 YFSETQ, per germline.

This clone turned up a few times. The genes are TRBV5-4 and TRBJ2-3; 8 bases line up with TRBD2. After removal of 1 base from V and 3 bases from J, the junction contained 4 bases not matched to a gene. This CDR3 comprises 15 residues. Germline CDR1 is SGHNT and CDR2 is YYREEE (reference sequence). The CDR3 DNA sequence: TGTGCCAGCAGCTTGCGAGCGGGAGTGACAGATACGCAGTATTTT. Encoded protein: CASSLRAGVTDTQYF.

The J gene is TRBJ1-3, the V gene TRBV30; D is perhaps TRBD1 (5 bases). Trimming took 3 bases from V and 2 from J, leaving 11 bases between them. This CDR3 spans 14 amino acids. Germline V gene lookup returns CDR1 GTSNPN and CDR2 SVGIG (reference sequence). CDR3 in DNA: TGTGCCTGGAGACTAATAGGGGCTGGAAACACCATATATTTT. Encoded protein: CAWRLIGAGNTIYF.

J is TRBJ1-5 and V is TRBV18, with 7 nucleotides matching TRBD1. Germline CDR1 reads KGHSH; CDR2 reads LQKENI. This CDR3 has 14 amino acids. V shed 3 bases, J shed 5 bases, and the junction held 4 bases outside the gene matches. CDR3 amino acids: CASSPQGTDQPQHF. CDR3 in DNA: TGTGCCAGCTCACCTCAAGGGACAGATCAGCCCCAGCATTTT.

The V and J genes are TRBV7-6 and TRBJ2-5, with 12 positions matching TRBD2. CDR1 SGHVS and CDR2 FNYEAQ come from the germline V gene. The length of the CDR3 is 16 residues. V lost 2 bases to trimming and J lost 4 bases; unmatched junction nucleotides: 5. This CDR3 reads CASSLRAGLAGETQYF. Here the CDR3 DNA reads TGTGCCAGCAGCTTAAGGGCGGGACTAGCGGGAGAGACCCAGTACTTC.

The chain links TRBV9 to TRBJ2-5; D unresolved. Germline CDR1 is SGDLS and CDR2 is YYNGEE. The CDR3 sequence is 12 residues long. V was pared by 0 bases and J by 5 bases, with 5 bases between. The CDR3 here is CASSVGGETQYF. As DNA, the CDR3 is TGTGCCAGCAGCGTAGGAGGCGAGACCCAGTACTTC.

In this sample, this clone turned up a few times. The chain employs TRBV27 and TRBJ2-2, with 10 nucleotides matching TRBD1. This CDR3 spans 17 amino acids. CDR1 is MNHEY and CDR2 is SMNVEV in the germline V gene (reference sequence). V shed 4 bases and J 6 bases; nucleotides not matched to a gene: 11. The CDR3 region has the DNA TGTGCCAGCAGTTCACTTTACCGACAGGGGGCCGCCGGGGAGCTGTTTTTT. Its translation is CASSSLYRQGAAGELFF.

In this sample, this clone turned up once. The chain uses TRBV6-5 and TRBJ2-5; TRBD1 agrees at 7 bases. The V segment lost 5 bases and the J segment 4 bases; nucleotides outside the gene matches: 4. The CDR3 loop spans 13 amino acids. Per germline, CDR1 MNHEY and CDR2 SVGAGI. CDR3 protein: CASSLQGIETQYF. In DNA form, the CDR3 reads TGTGCCAGCAGTCTACAGGGGATAGAGACCCAGTACTTC.

CDR3 nucleotides: TGTGCCAGTAGTTTTCGGGTTGAGCAGCCCCAGCATTTT. The encoded protein is CASSFRVEQPQHF. The chain employs TRBV19 and TRBJ1-5; the D is unclear. Germline V lookup: CDR1 LNHDA, CDR2 SQIVND (reference sequence). Trimming cost V 5 bases and J 7 bases, with 12 bases left between them. CDR3 length: 13 residues.

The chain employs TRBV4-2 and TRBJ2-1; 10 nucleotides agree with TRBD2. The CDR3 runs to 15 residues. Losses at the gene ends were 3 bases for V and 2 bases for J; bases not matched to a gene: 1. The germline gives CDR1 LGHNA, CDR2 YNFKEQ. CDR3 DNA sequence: TGTGCCAGCAGCCAGAGCGGGGGGGCCTACAATGAGCAGTTCTTC. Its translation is CASSQSGGAYNEQFF.

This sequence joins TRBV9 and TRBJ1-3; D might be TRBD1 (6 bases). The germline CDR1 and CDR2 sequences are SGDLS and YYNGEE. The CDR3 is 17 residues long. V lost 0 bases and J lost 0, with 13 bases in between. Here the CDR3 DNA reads TGTGCCAGCAGCGTAGCTCCGACAGGCCACTCTGGAAACACCATATATTTT. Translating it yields CASSVAPTGHSGNTIYF.

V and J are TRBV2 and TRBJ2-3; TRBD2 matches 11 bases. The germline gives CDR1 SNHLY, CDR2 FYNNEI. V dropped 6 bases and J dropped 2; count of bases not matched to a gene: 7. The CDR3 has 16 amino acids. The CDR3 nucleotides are TGTGCCAGCAGACACCTAGCGGGAGGCTCCACAGATACGCAGTATTTT. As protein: CASRHLAGGSTDTQYF.

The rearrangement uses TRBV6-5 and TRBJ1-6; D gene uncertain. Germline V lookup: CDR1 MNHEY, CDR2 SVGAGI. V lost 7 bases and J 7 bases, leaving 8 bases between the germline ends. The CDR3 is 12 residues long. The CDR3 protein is CASTHSNSPLHF. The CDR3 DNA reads TGTGCCAGCACCCACAGCAATTCACCCCTCCACTTT.

The CDR3 reads CASSERERTREAFF. CDR3 nucleotides: TGTGCCAGCAGTGAAAGAGAGCGAACACGTGAAGCTTTCTTT. J is TRBJ1-1 and V is TRBV6-1; D is ambiguous. V lost 2 bases to trimming and J lost 7 bases, with 14 bases between them. The CDR3 loop spans 14 amino acids. Germline V gene lookup returns CDR1 MNHNS and CDR2 SASEGT.

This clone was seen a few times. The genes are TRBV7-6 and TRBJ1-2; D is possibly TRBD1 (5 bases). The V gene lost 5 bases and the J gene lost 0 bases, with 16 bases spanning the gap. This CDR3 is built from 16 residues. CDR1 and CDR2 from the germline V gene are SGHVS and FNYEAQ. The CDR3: CASSPRRSGANYGYTF. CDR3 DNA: TGTGCCAGCAGCCCCCGCCGTTCGGGGGCTAACTATGGCTACACCTTC.

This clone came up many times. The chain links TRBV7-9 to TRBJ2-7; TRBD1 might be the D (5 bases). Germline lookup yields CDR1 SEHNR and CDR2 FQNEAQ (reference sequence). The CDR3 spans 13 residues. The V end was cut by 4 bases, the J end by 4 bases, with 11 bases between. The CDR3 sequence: CASSSGRAYEQYF. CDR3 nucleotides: TGTGCCAGCAGCTCCGGCAGGGCTTACGAGCAGTACTTC.

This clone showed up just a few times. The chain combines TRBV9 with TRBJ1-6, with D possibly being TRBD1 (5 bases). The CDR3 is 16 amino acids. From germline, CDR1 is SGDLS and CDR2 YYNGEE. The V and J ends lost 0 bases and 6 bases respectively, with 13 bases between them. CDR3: CASSVGGGMGNSPLHF. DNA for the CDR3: TGTGCCAGCAGCGTAGGCGGGGGTATGGGTAATTCACCCCTCCACTTT.

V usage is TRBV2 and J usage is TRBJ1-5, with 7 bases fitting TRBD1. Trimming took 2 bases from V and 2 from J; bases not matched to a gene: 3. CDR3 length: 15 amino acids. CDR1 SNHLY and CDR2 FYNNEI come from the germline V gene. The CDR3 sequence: CASSEFGTGNQPQHF. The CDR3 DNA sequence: TGTGCCAGCAGTGAATTCGGGACAGGCAATCAGCCCCAGCATTTT.

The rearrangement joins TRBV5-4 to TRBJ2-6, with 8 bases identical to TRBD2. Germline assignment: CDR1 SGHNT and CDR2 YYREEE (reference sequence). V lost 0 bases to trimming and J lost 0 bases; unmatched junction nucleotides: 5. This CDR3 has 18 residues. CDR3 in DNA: TGTGCCAGCAGCTTGGCCGGGGGGGGGAACTCTGGGGCCAACGTCCTGACTTTC. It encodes CASSLAGGGNSGANVLTF.

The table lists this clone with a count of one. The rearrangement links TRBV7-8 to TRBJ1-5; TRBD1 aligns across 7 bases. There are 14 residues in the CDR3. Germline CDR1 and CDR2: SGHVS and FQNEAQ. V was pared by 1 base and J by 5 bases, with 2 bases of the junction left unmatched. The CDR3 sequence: CASSLGGGDQPQHF. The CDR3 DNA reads TGTGCCAGCAGCTTAGGAGGGGGCGATCAGCCCCAGCATTTT.

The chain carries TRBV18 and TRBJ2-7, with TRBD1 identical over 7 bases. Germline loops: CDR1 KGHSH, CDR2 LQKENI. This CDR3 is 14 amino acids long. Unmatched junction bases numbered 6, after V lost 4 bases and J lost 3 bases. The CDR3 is CASSLTGEGYEQYF. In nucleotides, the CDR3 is TGTGCCAGCTCACTAACAGGGGAAGGCTACGAGCAGTACTTC.

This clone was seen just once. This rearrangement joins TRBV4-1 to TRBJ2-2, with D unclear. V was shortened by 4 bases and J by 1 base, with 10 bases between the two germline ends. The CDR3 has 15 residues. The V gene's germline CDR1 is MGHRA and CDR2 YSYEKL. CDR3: CASSPSPQNTGELFF. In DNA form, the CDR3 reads TGCGCCAGCAGCCCAAGCCCCCAGAACACCGGGGAGCTGTTTTTT.

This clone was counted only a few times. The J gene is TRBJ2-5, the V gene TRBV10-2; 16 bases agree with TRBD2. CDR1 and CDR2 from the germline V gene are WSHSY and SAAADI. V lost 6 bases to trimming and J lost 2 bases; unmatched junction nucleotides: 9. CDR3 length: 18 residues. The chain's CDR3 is CASSLRGGLAGGQETQYF. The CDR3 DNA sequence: TGCGCCAGCAGCTTGAGAGGGGGACTAGCGGGAGGGCAAGAGACCCAGTACTTC.